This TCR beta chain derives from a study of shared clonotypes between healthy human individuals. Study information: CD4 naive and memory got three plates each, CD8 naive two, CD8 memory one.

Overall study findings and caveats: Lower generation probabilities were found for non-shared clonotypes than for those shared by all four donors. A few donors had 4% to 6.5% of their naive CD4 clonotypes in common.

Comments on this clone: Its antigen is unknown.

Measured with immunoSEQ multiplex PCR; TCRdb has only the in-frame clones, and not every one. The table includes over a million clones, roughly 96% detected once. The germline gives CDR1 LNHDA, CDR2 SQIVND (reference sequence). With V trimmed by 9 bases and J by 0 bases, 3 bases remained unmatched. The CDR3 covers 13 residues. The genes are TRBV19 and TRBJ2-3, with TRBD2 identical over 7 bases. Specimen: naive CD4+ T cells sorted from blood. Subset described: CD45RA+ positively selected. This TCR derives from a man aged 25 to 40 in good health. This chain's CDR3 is CASGGGSTDTQYF. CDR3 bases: TGTGCCAGCGGGGGAGGGAGCACAGATACGCAGTATTTT.